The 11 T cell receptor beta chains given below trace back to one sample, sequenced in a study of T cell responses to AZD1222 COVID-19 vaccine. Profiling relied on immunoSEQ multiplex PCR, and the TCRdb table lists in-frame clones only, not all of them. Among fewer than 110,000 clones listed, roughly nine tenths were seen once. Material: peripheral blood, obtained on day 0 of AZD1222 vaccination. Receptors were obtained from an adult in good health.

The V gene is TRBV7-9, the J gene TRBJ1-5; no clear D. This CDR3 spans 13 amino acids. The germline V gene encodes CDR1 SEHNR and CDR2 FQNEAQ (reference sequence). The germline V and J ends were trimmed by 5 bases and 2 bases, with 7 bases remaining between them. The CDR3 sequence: CASSPPGNQPQHF. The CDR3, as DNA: TGTGCCAGCAGCCCCCCGGGCAATCAGCCCCAGCATTTT.

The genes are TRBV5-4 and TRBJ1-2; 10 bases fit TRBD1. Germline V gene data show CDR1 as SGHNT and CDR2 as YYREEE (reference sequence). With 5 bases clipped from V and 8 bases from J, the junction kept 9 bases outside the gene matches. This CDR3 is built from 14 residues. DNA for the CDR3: TGTGCCAGCAGGTCGGTTGGGACAGGGGAGGGCTACACCTTC. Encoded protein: CASRSVGTGEGYTF.

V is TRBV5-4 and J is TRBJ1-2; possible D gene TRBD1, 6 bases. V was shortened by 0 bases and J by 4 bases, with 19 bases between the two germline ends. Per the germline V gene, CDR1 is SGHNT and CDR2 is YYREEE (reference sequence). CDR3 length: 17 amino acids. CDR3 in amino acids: CASSLDYPGDAFYGYTF. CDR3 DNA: TGTGCCAGCAGCTTGGATTATCCAGGGGACGCCTTCTATGGCTACACCTTC.

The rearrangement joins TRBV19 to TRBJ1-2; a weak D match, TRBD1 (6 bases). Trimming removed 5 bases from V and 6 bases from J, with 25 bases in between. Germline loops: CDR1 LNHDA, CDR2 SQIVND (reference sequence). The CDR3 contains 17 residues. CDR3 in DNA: TGTGCCAGTAGTGATGTCCAGGGAGGAATGGAGGGGGATGGCTACACCTTC. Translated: CASSDVQGGMEGDGYTF.

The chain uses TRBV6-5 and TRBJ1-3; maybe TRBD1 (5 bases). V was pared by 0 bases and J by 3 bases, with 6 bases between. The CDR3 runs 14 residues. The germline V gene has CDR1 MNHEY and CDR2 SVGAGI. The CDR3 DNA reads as TGTGCCAGCAGTTACTCGACAGATGGAAACACCATATATTTT. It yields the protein CASSYSTDGNTIYF.

The CDR3 DNA reads TGCGCCAGCAGCTTCCCGACAGGGGAAAGAAACGGGGAGCTGTTTTTT. Its translation is CASSFPTGERNGELFF. The chain couples TRBV5-1 to TRBJ2-2, with TRBD1 identical over 8 bases. The CDR3 extends over 16 amino acids. J was trimmed by 7 bases and V by 2 bases; bases with no gene match: 10. Germline lookup yields CDR1 SGHRS and CDR2 YFSETQ.

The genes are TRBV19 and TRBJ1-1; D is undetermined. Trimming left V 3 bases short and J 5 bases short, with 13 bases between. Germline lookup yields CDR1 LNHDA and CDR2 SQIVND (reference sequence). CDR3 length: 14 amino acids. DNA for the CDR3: TGTGCCAGTAGTATTGTGGAGGGAGAGACTGAAGCTTTCTTT. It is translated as CASSIVEGETEAFF.

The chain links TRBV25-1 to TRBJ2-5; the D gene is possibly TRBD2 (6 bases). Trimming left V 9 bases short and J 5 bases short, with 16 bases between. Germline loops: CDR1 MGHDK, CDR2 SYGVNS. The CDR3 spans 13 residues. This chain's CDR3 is CASRRTGRETQYF. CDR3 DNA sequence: TGTGCCAGTCGGCGGACTGGGAGGGAGACCCAGTACTTC.

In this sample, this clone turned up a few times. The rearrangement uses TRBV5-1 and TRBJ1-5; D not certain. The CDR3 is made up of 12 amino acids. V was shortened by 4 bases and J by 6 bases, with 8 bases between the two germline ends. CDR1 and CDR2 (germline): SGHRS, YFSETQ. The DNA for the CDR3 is TGCGCCAGCAGCCCTACCGGTCAGCCCCAGCATTTT. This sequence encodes CASSPTGQPQHF.

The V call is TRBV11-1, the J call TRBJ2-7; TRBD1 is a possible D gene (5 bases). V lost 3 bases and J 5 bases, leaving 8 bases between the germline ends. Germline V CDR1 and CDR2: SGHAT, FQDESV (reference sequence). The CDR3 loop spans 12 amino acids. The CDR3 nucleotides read TGTGCCAGCAGCTTTAGCAGGGACGAGCAGTACTTC. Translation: CASSFSRDEQYF.

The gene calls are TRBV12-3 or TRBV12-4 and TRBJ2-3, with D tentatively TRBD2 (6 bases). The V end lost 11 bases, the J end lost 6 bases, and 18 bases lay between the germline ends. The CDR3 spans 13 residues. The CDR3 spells CAGKRDSGDTQYF. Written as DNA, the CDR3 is TGTGCCGGGAAGAGGGACTCAGGGGATACGCAGTATTTT.